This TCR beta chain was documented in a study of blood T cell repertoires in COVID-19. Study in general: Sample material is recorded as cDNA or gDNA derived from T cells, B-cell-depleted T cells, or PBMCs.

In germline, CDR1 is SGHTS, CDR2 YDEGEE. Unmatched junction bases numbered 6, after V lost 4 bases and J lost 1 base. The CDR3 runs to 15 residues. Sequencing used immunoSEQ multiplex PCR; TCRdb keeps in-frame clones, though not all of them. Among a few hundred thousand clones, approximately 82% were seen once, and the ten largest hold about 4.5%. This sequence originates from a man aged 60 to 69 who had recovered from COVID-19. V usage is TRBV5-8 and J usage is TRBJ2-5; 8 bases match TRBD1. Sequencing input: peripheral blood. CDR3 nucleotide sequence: TGTGCCAGCAGCCTCACAGGGACAGGCCAAGAGACCCAGTACTTC. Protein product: CASSLTGTGQETQYF.